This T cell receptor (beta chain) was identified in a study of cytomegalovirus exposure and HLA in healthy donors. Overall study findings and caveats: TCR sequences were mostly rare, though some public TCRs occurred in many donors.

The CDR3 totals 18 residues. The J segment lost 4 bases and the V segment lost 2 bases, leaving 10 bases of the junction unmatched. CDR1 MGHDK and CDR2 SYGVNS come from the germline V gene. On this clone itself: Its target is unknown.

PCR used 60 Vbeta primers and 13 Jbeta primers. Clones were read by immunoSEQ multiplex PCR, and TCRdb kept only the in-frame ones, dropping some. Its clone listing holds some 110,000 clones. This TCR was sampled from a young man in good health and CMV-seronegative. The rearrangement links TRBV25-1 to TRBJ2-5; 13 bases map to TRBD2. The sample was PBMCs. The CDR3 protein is CASSEGTSGTGGRETQYF. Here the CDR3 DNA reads TGTGCCAGCAGTGAAGGGACTAGCGGGACAGGGGGGAGAGAGACCCAGTACTTC.